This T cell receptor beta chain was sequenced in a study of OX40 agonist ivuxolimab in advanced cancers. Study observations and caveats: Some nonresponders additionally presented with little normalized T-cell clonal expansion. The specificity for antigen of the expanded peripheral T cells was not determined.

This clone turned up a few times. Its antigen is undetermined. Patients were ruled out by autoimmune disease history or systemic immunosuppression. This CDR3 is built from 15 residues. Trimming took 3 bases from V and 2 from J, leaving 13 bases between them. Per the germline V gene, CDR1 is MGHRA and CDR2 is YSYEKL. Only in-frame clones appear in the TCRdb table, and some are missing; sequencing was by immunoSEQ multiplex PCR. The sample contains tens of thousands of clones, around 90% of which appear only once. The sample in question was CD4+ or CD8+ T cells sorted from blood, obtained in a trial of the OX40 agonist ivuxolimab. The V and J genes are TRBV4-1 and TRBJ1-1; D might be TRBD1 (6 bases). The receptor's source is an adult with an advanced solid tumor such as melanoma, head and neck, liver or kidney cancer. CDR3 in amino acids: CASSHVGQLNTEAFF. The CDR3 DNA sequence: TGCGCCAGCAGCCACGTAGGACAGCTTAACACTGAAGCTTTCTTT.